Below are 28 T cell receptor beta chains sequenced from a single sample in a study of T-cell reconstitution after alpha-beta-depleted transplantation in children. Unique molecular identifiers were incorporated during preparation of the TCRbeta library. TCRdb reprocessed the PCR reads via MiXCR and lists one record per CDR3 protein. The sample consists of about 980,000 distinct CDR3 sequences, about 29% of them appearing once. Source: PBMCs, mostly from graft donor cells, taken 360 days after TCRalphabeta/CD19-depleted stem cell transplant. The origin of the receptors is a boy in the first two years of life who had a stem cell transplant for SCID, so the T cells may come from the graft donor.

The chain has TRBV6-5 and TRBJ2-3; D call uncertain. Germline V gene sequence: CDR1 MNHEY, CDR2 SVGAGI. Trimming removed 0 bases from V and 2 bases from J, with 9 bases in between. CDR3 length: 15 residues. The CDR3 DNA follows: TGTGCCAGCAGTTACTCATCCAGGCTCACAGATACGCAGTATTTT. Its protein product is CASSYSSRLTDTQYF.

This clonotype was detected only a few times. The CDR3, as DNA: TGTGCCAGCAGCTCTGGACAGGGCGGCTATAGGAATCAGCCCCAGCATTTT. Its protein is CASSSGQGGYRNQPQHF. The genes are TRBV5-5 and TRBJ1-5; 8 bases are a match to TRBD1. The CDR3 sequence is 17 residues long. Trimming removed 3 bases from V and 4 bases from J; junction bases left unmatched: 12. The germline gives CDR1 SGHKS, CDR2 YYEKEE (reference sequence).

The rearrangement uses TRBV12-3 or TRBV12-4 and TRBJ2-2; D perhaps matches TRBD1 (5 bases). Deletions cut 3 bases from V and 7 bases from J, with 12 bases between. This CDR3 is built from 14 residues. In nucleotides, the CDR3 is TGTGCCAGCAGTTTTGCAGGGTTCGGCGGGGAGCTGTTTTTT. This sequence encodes CASSFAGFGGELFF.

The J gene is TRBJ2-3, the V gene TRBV10-3, with D unresolved. The CDR3 is 14 amino acids. Germline V lookup: CDR1 ENHRY, CDR2 SYGVKD. V shed 4 bases and J shed 0 bases, with 8 bases lying between them. The CDR3 nucleotides read TGTGCCATCAGTGTTGGCCCTAGCACAGATACGCAGTATTTT. Translation: CAISVGPSTDTQYF.

This clonotype was detected a few times. The rearrangement uses TRBV6-2 or TRBV6-3 and TRBJ2-7; 11 bases fit TRBD1. The junction had 11 bases not matched to a gene; V was cut back by 6 bases and J by 4 bases. This CDR3 spans 16 amino acids. The germline V gene has CDR1 MNHEY and CDR2 SVGEGT. The CDR3 is CASRMSLGQGGYEQYF. CDR3 nucleotide sequence: TGTGCCAGCAGAATGTCTTTGGGACAGGGGGGATACGAGCAGTACTTC.

The chain links TRBV3-1 to TRBJ2-1; TRBD2 aligns across 8 bases. The ends lost 1 base at V and 4 bases at J; junction bases unmatched: 9. The CDR3 contains 17 residues. Germline V gene sequence: CDR1 LGHDT, CDR2 YNNKEL (reference sequence). The CDR3 DNA reads as TGTGCCAGCAGCCAAGGTCCAGTAGCGGGGTCGTACAATGAGCAGTTCTTC. Translating gives CASSQGPVAGSYNEQFF.

This rearrangement joins TRBV5-1 to TRBJ2-7; D could derive from TRBD1 or TRBD2 (5 bases each). In germline, CDR1 is SGHRS, CDR2 YFSETQ. The length of the CDR3 is 14 residues. Deletions cut 2 bases from V and 2 bases from J, with 11 bases between. CDR3 nucleotide sequence: TGCGCCAGCAGCTTATCGGGGCGGCCCTACGAGCAGTACTTC. As protein: CASSLSGRPYEQYF.

This clonotype has more than one count but fewer than ten. The chain employs TRBV29-1 and TRBJ2-7, with D tentatively TRBD1 (6 bases). The germline V gene has CDR1 SQVTM and CDR2 ANQGSEA. V lost 6 bases and J 4 bases, leaving 22 bases between the germline ends. The CDR3 consists of 15 residues. CDR3 nucleotide sequence: TGCAGCGTACACACCGGCCAGACAGGTGGATACGAGCAGTACTTC. This sequence encodes CSVHTGQTGGYEQYF.

This clonotype came up a few times. The V call is TRBV24-1, the J call TRBJ2-5, with 14 nucleotides matching TRBD2. The CDR3 consists of 16 residues. Per the germline V gene, CDR1 is KGHDR and CDR2 is SFDVKD. V trimming: 4 bases; J trimming: 5 bases; junction bases outside the gene matches: 5. The CDR3 DNA is TGTGCCACCAGTGAGGGGACTAGCGGGGGACGGGAGACCCAGTACTTC. It is translated as CATSEGTSGGRETQYF.

This sequence joins TRBV5-1 and TRBJ1-1; 11 bases are a match to TRBD1. The germline V gene encodes CDR1 SGHRS and CDR2 YFSETQ. This CDR3 contains 16 residues. The V and J ends lost 8 bases and 5 bases, in that order; junction bases with no gene match: 14. The CDR3 here is CASLEGTGGSRTEAFF. The CDR3 nucleotides read TGCGCCAGTCTGGAAGGGACAGGGGGATCGAGGACTGAAGCTTTCTTT.

The CDR3 DNA is TGTGCCAGCAGGTCCATGGGGGCCGGGGCCAACGTCCTGACTTTC. Translated: CASRSMGAGANVLTF. This rearrangement joins TRBV3-1 to TRBJ2-6; TRBD1 might be the D (6 bases). The CDR3 is 15 amino acids. Deletions cut 6 bases from V and 4 bases from J, with 13 bases between. CDR1 and CDR2 (germline): LGHDT, YNNKEL (reference sequence).

This clonotype came up a few times. The junction departs from the called germline gene at one end, perhaps through a read error. The chain carries TRBV20-1 and TRBJ2-7; D assignment may be TRBD1 or TRBD2 (5 bases each). From germline, CDR1 is DFQATT and CDR2 SNEGSKA (reference sequence). This CDR3 spans 11 amino acids. The CDR3 loop reads CSARSRDEQYF. In DNA, the CDR3 is TGCAGTGCTAGATCCCGGGACGAACAGTACTTC.

V gene TRBV6-5 combines with J gene TRBJ2-7; TRBD2 agrees at 11 bases. The CDR3 has 14 amino acids. V was pared by 3 bases and J by 7 bases, with 5 bases of the junction left unmatched. Looked up from germline, CDR1 is MNHEY and CDR2 is SVGAGI. CDR3 DNA sequence: TGTGCCAGCAGTTATAGCGGGGGGGCGGGGGAGCAGTACTTC. This translates into CASSYSGGAGEQYF.

To note about this clonotype: A read error may produce the germline difference seen at one junction end. The rearrangement links TRBV3-1 to TRBJ2-1, with D possibly matching TRBD2 (5 bases). The CDR3 is 17 amino acids. Germline assignment: CDR1 LGHDT and CDR2 YNNKEL (reference sequence). Here the CDR3 DNA reads TGTGCCTGCAGCCAACGCTTACTAGGATTTTCAATTTATGAGCAGTTCTTC. This gives the protein CACSQRLLGFSIYEQFF.

This clonotype has just a few counts. This chain links TRBV28 with TRBJ1-2; 11 bases match TRBD1. CDR1 and CDR2 from the germline V gene are MDHEN and SYDVKM. This CDR3 region has 14 residues. V was pared by 5 bases and J by 8 bases, with 7 bases of the junction left unmatched. DNA for the CDR3: TGTGCCAGCAGTCCCGGGACAGGGGGATGGGGCTACACCTTC. It yields the protein CASSPGTGGWGYTF.

The chain uses TRBV20-1 and TRBJ2-4; D uncertain. Deletions cut 1 base from V and 5 bases from J, with 12 bases between. CDR1 is DFQATT and CDR2 is SNEGSKA in the germline V gene (reference sequence). This CDR3 region has 14 residues. CDR3 residues: CSARAMTVQNIQYF. As DNA, the CDR3 is TGCAGTGCTAGAGCTATGACGGTCCAAAACATTCAGTACTTC.

The rearrangement joins TRBV18 to TRBJ2-7, with 8 bases identical to TRBD1. V gave up 5 bases and J gave up 3 bases; unmatched junction bases: 6. Germline V CDR1 and CDR2: KGHSH, LQKENI. The CDR3 is 14 amino acids. In DNA form, the CDR3 reads TGTGCCAGCTCAGGGACAGGTTTGGGCTACGAGCAGTACTTC. Its translation: CASSGTGLGYEQYF.

The CDR3 spells CASSLTGSTTTNEKLFF. The CDR3 nucleotides read TGTGCCAGCAGCTTAACCGGGAGCACAACAACTAATGAAAAACTGTTTTTT. V and J are TRBV11-2 and TRBJ1-4, with unresolved D. The germline CDR1 and CDR2 sequences are SGHAT and FQNNGV. The length of the CDR3 is 17 residues. Trimming removed 2 bases at V and 0 bases at J, with 13 bases between.

The sample holds a few counts of this clonotype. The chain combines TRBV15 with TRBJ1-2, with 7 positions matching TRBD1. The J segment lost 2 bases and the V segment lost 1 base, leaving 4 bases of the junction unmatched. The CDR3 spans 15 residues. Germline V gene data show CDR1 as LNHNV and CDR2 as YYDKDF (reference sequence). The CDR3 loop is CATSRVRGGNYGYTF. The CDR3, as DNA: TGTGCCACCAGCAGAGTCCGAGGGGGCAACTATGGCTACACCTTC.

This clonotype showed up many times. This chain connects TRBV11-2 to TRBJ2-5, with 15 bases identical to TRBD2. The CDR3 runs 15 residues. The V segment lost 5 bases and the J segment 5 bases; nucleotides outside the gene matches: 3. Germline-derived CDR1 and CDR2 are SGHAT and FQNNGV. The CDR3 bases are TGTGCCAGCAGCCTCGGGACTAGCGGGGGGGAGACCCAGTACTTC. Translated: CASSLGTSGGETQYF.

The table lists this clonotype with many counts. The chain carries TRBV27 and TRBJ2-4, with 9 bases identical to TRBD1. The CDR3 extends over 13 amino acids. CDR1 and CDR2 from the germline V gene are MNHEY and SMNVEV (reference sequence). V shed 6 bases, J shed 10 bases, and the junction held 7 bases outside the gene matches. The CDR3 DNA sequence: TGTGCCAGCAGGATAACAGGGGGCGCGATTCAGTACTTC. It is translated as CASRITGGAIQYF.

This clonotype was seen a handful of times. The chain carries TRBV7-9 and TRBJ2-7, with TRBD2 matching 8 bases. The CDR3 runs 15 residues. From germline, CDR1 is SEHNR and CDR2 FQNEAQ (reference sequence). V shed 5 bases and J 1 base; nucleotides not matched to a gene: 7. CDR3 in DNA: TGTGCCAGCAGCCGCTTCAGCGGGGGTTCCTACGAGCAGTACTTC. It translates to CASSRFSGGSYEQYF.

The chain couples TRBV25-1 to TRBJ2-4; D is unresolved. The CDR3 sequence is 13 residues long. The germline CDR1 and CDR2 sequences are MGHDK and SYGVNS. V shed 4 bases and J shed 5 bases, with 9 bases lying between them. CDR3 loop: CASSADSQNIQYF. CDR3 bases: TGTGCCAGCAGTGCAGACTCCCAAAACATTCAGTACTTC. The full variable domain, its missing parts supplied by reference TRBV25-1 and TRBJ2-4, is EADIYQTPRYLVIGTGKKITLECSQTMGHDKMYWYQQDPGMELHLIHYSYGVNSTEKGDLSSESTVSRIRTEHFPLTLESARPSHTSQYLCASSADSQNIQYFGAGTRLSVL.

J is TRBJ2-7 and V is TRBV28, with D possibly being TRBD1 (5 bases). Trimming cost V 5 bases and J 2 bases, with 13 bases left between them. This CDR3 has 14 amino acids. Germline loops: CDR1 MDHEN, CDR2 SYDVKM. The CDR3 reads CASSPWGHAYEQYF. CDR3 coding DNA: TGTGCCAGCAGTCCGTGGGGCCATGCCTACGAGCAGTACTTC.

This chain uses TRBV15 with TRBJ2-1; D is possibly TRBD2 (6 bases). The germline gives CDR1 LNHNV, CDR2 YYDKDF (reference sequence). The CDR3 loop spans 14 amino acids. The ends were cut back, 8 bases at V and 12 bases at J, with 23 bases in the middle. The CDR3 sequence is CATGNRSPRGLQFF. CDR3 nucleotide sequence: TGTGCCACCGGTAACAGGTCCCCCCGGGGGTTGCAGTTCTTC.

This clonotype was detected a few times. The chain couples TRBV20-1 to TRBJ2-7; D is unresolved. Germline assignment: CDR1 DFQATT and CDR2 SNEGSKA (reference sequence). The CDR3 runs to 14 residues. The V gene lost 1 base and the J gene lost 0 bases, with 10 bases spanning the gap. The CDR3, as DNA: TGCAGTGCTAGAGGACTGCAAGGCTCCTACGAGCAGTACTTC. Encoded protein: CSARGLQGSYEQYF.

This clonotype has only a few counts. The chain joins TRBV28 to TRBJ2-7; 12 bases match TRBD1. The CDR3 is 14 amino acids. With V trimmed by 3 bases and J by 11 bases, 8 bases remained unmatched. Germline CDR1 is MDHEN and CDR2 is SYDVKM. CDR3 region: CASSFRDRGRRKYF. The CDR3 DNA reads as TGTGCCAGCAGTTTTAGGGACAGGGGGCGAAGGAAGTACTTC.

This clonotype occurred a few times. The J gene is TRBJ2-5, the V gene TRBV4-2; tentatively, D is TRBD1 or TRBD2 (5 bases each). The V end lost 0 bases, the J end lost 3 bases, and 11 bases lay between the germline ends. CDR3 length: 15 residues. The germline gives CDR1 LGHNA, CDR2 YNFKEQ. DNA of the CDR3: TGTGCCAGCAGCCAAGATGAGGGGTGGGAAGAGACCCAGTACTTC. Translated, it gives CASSQDEGWEETQYF.